These T cell receptor beta chains were read from a single sample in a study of blood T cell repertoires in COVID-19. Clones were sequenced by immunoSEQ multiplex PCR, and TCRdb holds only the in-frame ones, with some missing. The data hold roughly 520,000 clones, with around 89% observed a single time. Input material: PBMCs or T cells enriched from blood (not recorded which). The receptors here all came from a middle-aged woman who had recovered from COVID-19. CDR3s include the opening cysteine and the closing phenylalanine or tryptophan. Fields, in order: D gene, clone size, J gene, V gene, CDR3 DNA, CDR3 protein. A D gene is named only where the DNA matches it firmly. The size field is filled for only some rows; it gives once, few, many or a size class.

TRBD2,-,TRBJ2-5,TRBV6-2/TRBV6-3,TGTGCCAGCAGTTATGGGACTAGCGGGAGGGCGGAGACCCAGTACTTC,CASSYGTSGRAETQYF
-,-,TRBJ1-6,TRBV30,TGTGCCTGGACCCGAAGCAATTCACCCCTCCACTTT,CAWTRSNSPLHF
-,-,TRBJ2-7,TRBV4-3,TGCGCCAGCAGCCAAGACCCTGAGCGGGTCTACGAGCAGTACTTC,CASSQDPERVYEQYF
-,-,TRBJ1-3,TRBV9,TGTGCCTCACAGCAGGGATCGGGAAACACCATATATTTT,CASQQGSGNTIYF
-,-,TRBJ2-7,TRBV7-8,TGTGCCAGCAGCTTCGGTGCGCGGATTTACGAGCAGTACTTC,CASSFGARIYEQYF
-,-,TRBJ1-5,TRBV7-9,TGTGCCAGCAGCTTGCACACGGGAGCTCAGCCCCAGCATTTT,CASSLHTGAQPQHF
-,-,TRBJ2-7,TRBV5-1,TGCGCCAGCAGCTTGGTTCAGCCCGGCGGGTACGAGCAGTACTTC,CASSLVQPGGYEQYF
TRBD2,-,TRBJ2-5,TRBV13,TGTGCCAGCAGCTTCGTTCTTGGGACTAGCGGGAGGAGGGAGACCCAGTACTTC,CASSFVLGTSGRRETQYF
TRBD1,-,TRBJ2-7,TRBV19,TGTGCCAGTAGTGGGACAGGGGGTTATTCCGAGCAGTACTTC,CASSGTGGYSEQYF
-,-,TRBJ2-7,TRBV7-2,TGTGCCAGCAGCTTGGACGGGAGCTACGAGAAGCAGTACTTC,CASSLDGSYEKQYF
TRBD2,once,TRBJ2-1,TRBV27,TGTGCCAGCAGTTTCCCGGGACTAGCGGGAGGTCACAATGAGCAGTTCTTC,CASSFPGLAGGHNEQFF
TRBD1,-,TRBJ1-1,TRBV7-8,TGTGCCAGCAGCTTAGAGGGGGCTGAATCCACTGAAGCTTTCTTT,CASSLEGAESTEAFF
-,-,TRBJ2-1,TRBV19,TGTGCCAGTAGTATAAGGTTCAGGGCGGTTCAACTCTCCTACAATGAGCAGTTCTTC,CASSIRFRAVQLSYNEQFF
-,-,TRBJ1-2,TRBV18,TGTGCCAGCTCACCAGACAGATCCTATGGCTACACCTTC,CASSPDRSYGYTF
-,-,TRBJ2-1,TRBV12-3/TRBV12-4,TGTGCCAGCAGTTTACAGGCGGGTGAGCAGTTCTTC,CASSLQAGEQFF
TRBD1,-,TRBJ1-1,TRBV7-9,TGTGCCAGCAGCCGCACAGGGGTACGAGGCACTGAAGCTTTCTTT,CASSRTGVRGTEAFF
TRBD1,-,TRBJ1-1,TRBV7-9,TGTGCCAGCAGCTTAGCCGACAGGGGTGAAGCTTTCTTT,CASSLADRGEAFF
TRBD2,-,TRBJ2-3,TRBV24-1,TGTGCCACCAGTGATTTGAATCCAGCACGGACTAGCGGGATCGTCGCAGATACGCAGTATTTT,CATSDLNPARTSGIVADTQYF
-,-,TRBJ1-2,TRBV10-3,TGTGCCATCAGAAGCCCCGGGGGCTATGGCTACACCTTC,CAIRSPGGYGYTF
-,-,TRBJ2-1,TRBV5-1,TGCGCCAGCCAGACGGAGGGGCTAGAAAATGAGCAGTTCTTC,CASQTEGLENEQFF
-,-,TRBJ2-1,TRBV3-1/TRBV3-2,TGTGCCAGCAGCCAAGATCCGGGAGTGAACAATGAGCAGTTCTTC,CASSQDPGVNNEQFF
-,-,TRBJ2-7,TRBV11-3,TGTGCCAGCAGCCACAGAATACGACGGGAAGAGCAGTACTTC,CASSHRIRREEQYF
TRBD1,-,TRBJ1-5,TRBV6-1,TGTGCCAGCAGTGATTCAGGGGGTCAGCAGCCCCAGCATTTT,CASSDSGGQQPQHF
TRBD2,-,TRBJ2-1,TRBV11-3,TGTGCCAGCAGCGGCGGGACTAGCGGAATCAATGAGCAGTTCTTC,CASSGGTSGINEQFF
TRBD1,-,TRBJ2-5,TRBV24-1,TGTGCCACCAGTGATTTCACAGGGGAAGAGACCCAGTACTTC,CATSDFTGEETQYF
-,-,TRBJ1-2,TRBV9,TGTGCCAGCAGCCCCCCTCGGGCGGGGCTCTATGGCTACACCTTC,CASSPPRAGLYGYTF
-,-,TRBJ1-2,TRBV7-2,TGTGCCAGCAGCCCCAACGAACCGGACAGTCTCTATGGCTACACCTTC,CASSPNEPDSLYGYTF
-,-,TRBJ1-5,TRBV15,TGTGCCACCAGCGAAAAGGGGGTCACGACATATCAGCCCCAGCATTTT,CATSEKGVTTYQPQHF
-,-,TRBJ1-2,TRBV6-5,TGTGCCAGCAACCAAGGACATCTGGGGAGCTACACCTTC,CASNQGHLGSYTF